The present T cell receptor beta chain was sequenced within a study of T cell responses to AZD1222 COVID-19 vaccine. Looking at the study overall: Pooling was applied to second doses at about 4 or about 12 weeks.

Findings of the study overall: Repertoire samples came only from after the peak T cell response. There were mostly white British donors and more females than males, and clonal diversity was possibly underestimated.

The CDR3 sequence is 14 residues long. The V and J ends lost 3 bases and 3 bases, in that order; junction bases with no gene match: 4. Looked up from germline, CDR1 is MDHEN and CDR2 is SYDVKM. On this clone: Its cognate antigen is unknown.

Sequencing was performed with immunoSEQ multiplex PCR; in TCRdb, only in-frame clones are kept and a portion is missing. The table records about 150,000 clones, just over 90% of them present only once. The sequence came from an adult in good health. V and J are TRBV28 and TRBJ2-7; TRBD2 matches at 8 bases. The sample consisted of peripheral blood, taken on day 0 of AZD1222 vaccination. The DNA for the CDR3 is TGTGCCAGCAGTTTGGGCGGGAGGTTCTACGAGCAGTACTTC. Translation gives CASSLGGRFYEQYF.